Here is one T cell receptor beta chain with its context. The data originate from a study of OX40 agonist ivuxolimab in advanced cancers. Study-wide background: Prior checkpoint blockade (anti-PD-1, anti-PD-L1 or anti-CTLA-4) was permitted; approximately 40% had it.

Clones were read by immunoSEQ multiplex PCR, and TCRdb kept only the in-frame ones, dropping some. In the table there are 65,000 to 80,000 clones, approximately 86% of which are singletons. The CDR3 is 14 residues long. V was shortened by 0 bases and J by 6 bases, with 9 bases between the two germline ends. CDR1 is MNHEY, CDR2 SVGAGI, per germline. This specimen consisted of CD4+ or CD8+ T cells sorted from blood, obtained in a trial of the OX40 agonist ivuxolimab. The TCR originated in an adult with an advanced solid tumor such as melanoma, head and neck, liver or kidney cancer. This chain joins TRBV6-5 and TRBJ1-5, with D uncertain. The CDR3 loop reads CASSYSARGQPQHF. CDR3 coding DNA: TGTGCCAGCAGTTACTCCGCCCGGGGTCAGCCCCAGCATTTT.